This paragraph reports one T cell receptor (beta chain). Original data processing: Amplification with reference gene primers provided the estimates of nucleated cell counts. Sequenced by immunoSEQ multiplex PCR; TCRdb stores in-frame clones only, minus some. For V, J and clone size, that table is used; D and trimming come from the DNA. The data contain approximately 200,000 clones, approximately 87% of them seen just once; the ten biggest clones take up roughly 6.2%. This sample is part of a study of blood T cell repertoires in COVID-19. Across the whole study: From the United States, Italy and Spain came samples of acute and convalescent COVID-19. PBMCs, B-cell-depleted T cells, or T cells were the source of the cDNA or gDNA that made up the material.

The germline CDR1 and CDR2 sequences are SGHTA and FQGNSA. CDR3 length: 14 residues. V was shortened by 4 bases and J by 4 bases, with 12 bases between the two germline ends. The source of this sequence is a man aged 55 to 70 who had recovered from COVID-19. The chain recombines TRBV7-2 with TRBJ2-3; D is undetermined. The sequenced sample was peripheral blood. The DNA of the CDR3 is TGTGCCAGCAGCTCCCAATGGGCTGCAGATACGCAGTATTTT. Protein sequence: CASSSQWAADTQYF.